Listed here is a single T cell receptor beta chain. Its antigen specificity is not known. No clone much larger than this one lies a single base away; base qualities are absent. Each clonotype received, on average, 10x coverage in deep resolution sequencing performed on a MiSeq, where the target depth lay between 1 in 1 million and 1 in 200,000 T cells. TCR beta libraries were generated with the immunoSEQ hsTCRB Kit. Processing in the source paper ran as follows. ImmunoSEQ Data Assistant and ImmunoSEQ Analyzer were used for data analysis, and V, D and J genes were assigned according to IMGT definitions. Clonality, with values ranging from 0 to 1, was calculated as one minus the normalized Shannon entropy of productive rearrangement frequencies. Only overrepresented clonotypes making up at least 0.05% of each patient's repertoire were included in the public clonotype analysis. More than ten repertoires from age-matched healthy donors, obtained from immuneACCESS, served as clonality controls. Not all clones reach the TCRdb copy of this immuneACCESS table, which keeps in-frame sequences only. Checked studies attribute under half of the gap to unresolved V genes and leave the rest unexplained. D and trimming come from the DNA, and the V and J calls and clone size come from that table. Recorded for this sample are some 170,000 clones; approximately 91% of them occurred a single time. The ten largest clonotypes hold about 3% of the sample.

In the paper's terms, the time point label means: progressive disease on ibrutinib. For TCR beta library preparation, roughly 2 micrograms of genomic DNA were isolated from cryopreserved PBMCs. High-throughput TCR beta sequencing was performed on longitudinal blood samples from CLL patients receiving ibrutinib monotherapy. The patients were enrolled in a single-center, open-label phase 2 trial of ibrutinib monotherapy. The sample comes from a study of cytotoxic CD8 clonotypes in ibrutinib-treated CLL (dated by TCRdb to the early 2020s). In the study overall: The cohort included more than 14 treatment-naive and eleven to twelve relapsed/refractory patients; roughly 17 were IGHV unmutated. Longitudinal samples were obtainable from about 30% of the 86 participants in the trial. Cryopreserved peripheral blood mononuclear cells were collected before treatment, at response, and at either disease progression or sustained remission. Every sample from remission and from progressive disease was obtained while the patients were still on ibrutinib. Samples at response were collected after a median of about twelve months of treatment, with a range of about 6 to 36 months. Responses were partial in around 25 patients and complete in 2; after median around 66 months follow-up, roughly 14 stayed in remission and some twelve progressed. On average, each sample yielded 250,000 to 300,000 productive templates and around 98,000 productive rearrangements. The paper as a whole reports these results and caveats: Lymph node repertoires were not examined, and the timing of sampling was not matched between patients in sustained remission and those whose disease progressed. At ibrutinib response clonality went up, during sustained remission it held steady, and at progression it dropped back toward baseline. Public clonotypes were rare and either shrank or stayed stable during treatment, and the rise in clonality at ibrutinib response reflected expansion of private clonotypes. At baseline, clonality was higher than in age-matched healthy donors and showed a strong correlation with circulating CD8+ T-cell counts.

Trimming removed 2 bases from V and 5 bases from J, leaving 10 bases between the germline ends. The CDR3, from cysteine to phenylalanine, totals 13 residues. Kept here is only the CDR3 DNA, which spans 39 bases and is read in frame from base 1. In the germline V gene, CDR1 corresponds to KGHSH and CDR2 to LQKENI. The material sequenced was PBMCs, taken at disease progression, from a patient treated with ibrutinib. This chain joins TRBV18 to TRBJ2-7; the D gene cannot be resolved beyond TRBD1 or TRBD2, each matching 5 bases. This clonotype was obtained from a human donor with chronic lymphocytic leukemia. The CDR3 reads CASSPGTRDEQYF. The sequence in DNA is TGTGCCAGCTCACCAGGGACGAGGGACGAGCAGTACTTC.